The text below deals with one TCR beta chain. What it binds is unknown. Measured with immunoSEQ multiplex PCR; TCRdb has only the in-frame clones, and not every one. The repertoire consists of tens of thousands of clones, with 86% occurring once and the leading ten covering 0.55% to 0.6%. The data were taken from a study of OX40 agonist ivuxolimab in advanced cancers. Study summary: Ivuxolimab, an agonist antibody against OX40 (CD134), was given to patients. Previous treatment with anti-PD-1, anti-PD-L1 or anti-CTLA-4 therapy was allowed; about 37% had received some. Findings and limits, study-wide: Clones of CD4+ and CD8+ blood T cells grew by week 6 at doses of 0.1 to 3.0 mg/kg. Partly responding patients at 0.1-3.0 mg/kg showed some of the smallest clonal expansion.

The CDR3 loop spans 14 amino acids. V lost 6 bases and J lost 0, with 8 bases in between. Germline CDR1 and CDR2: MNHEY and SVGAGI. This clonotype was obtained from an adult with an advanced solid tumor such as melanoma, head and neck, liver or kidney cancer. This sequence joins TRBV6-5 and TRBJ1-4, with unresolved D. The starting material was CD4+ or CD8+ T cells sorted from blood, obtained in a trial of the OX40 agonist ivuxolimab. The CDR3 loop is CASRNIATNEKLFF. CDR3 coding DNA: TGTGCCAGCAGAAATATTGCAACTAATGAAAAACTGTTTTTT.